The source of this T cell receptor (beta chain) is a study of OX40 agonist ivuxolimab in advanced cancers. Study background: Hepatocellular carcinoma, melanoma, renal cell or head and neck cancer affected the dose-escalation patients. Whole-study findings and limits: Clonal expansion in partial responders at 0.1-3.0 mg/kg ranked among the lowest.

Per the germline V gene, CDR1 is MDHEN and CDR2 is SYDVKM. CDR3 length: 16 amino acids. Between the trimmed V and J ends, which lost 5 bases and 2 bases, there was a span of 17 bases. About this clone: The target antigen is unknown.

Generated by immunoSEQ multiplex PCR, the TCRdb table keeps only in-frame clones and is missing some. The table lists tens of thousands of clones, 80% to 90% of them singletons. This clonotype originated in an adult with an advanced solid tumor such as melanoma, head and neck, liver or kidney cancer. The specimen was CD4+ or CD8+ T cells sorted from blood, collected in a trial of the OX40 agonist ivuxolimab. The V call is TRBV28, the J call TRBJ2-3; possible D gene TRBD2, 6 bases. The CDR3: CASSPNRRAATDTQYF. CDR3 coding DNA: TGTGCCAGCAGTCCCAACCGGAGGGCCGCCACAGATACGCAGTATTTT.